The rows below give T cell receptor beta chains drawn from one sample of a study of CD8 T cells in Susac syndrome. Each CDR3 protein is one row after TCRdb ran MiXCR on the immunoSEQ multiplex PCR reads. The table has approximately 50,000 distinct CDR3 sequences, around 93% seen once; the top ten hold 0.75%. Input material: CD8+ T cells from PBMCs. These receptors all stem from a human donor with Susac syndrome. The CDR3 runs from the conserved cysteine through the conserved F or W. The D gene is left open where the match is weak. Clone size is shown for a subset of rows, as once, few, many or a class of expanded clone.

-,TRBJ1-5,TRBV12-3/TRBV12-4,TRBD1,CASSYRDRGQPQHF,TGTGCCAGCAGTTACCGGGACAGGGGTCAGCCCCAGCATTTT
few,TRBJ2-7,TRBV11-2,TRBD1,CASARTGGYEQYF,TGTGCCAGCGCGAGGACAGGGGGGTACGAGCAGTACTTC
-,TRBJ2-3,TRBV24-1,-,CATSDYYSDTQYF,TGTGCCACCAGTGATTATTATTCAGATACGCAGTATTTT
-,TRBJ1-6,TRBV4-3,TRBD1,CASSQDRPDRGTYNSPLHF,TGCGCCAGCAGCCAAGATAGGCCTGACAGGGGAACCTATAATTCACCCCTCCACTTT
-,TRBJ2-2,TRBV12-3/TRBV12-4,TRBD2,CASSPGLAGVAGELFF,TGTGCCAGCAGTCCCGGACTAGCGGGGGTAGCCGGGGAGCTGTTTTTT
-,TRBJ1-2,TRBV7-9,-,CASSLGRAYGYTF,TGTGCCAGCAGCTTGGGCAGGGCTTATGGCTACACCTTC
-,TRBJ1-5,TRBV19,-,CASSTRLGGNQPQHF,TGTGCCAGTAGTACCCGCCTGGGCGGCAATCAGCCCCAGCATTTT
-,TRBJ2-2,TRBV7-9,-,CASSLHRATGELFF,TGTGCCAGCAGCTTACACAGGGCCACCGGGGAGCTGTTTTTT
-,TRBJ2-4,TRBV15,-,CATSRVSLAKNIQYF,TGTGCCACCAGCAGAGTGAGTTTAGCCAAAAACATTCAGTACTTC
-,TRBJ1-4,TRBV5-6,-,CASHSREKLFF,TGTGCCAGCCACTCACGGGAAAAACTGTTTTTT
-,TRBJ2-1,TRBV5-6,-,CASSRVGNEQFF,TGTGCCAGCAGCAGAGTGGGAAATGAGCAGTTCTTC
-,TRBJ2-5,TRBV23-1,TRBD2,CASNLAGGPRETQYF,TGCGCCAGCAACCTAGCGGGGGGGCCTCGGGAGACCCAGTACTTC
-,TRBJ1-5,TRBV7-2,-,CASSLAKQLYSNQPQHF,TGTGCCAGCAGCTTAGCGAAGCAGTTGTATAGCAATCAGCCCCAGCATTTT
-,TRBJ2-5,TRBV6-2/TRBV6-3,-,CASHQPRETQYF,TGTGCCAGCCACCAACCACGGGAGACCCAGTACTTC
-,TRBJ2-2,TRBV12-5,-,CASGFWAGNTGELFF,TGTGCTAGTGGTTTTTGGGCAGGGAACACCGGGGAGCTGTTTTTT
-,TRBJ2-5,TRBV27,-,CASSLSSAAKETQYF,TGTGCCAGCAGTTTAAGTAGCGCAGCTAAAGAGACCCAGTACTTC
-,TRBJ2-6,TRBV10-3,TRBD1,CAISRDRGLSGANVLTF,TGTGCCATCAGCCGGGACAGGGGACTCTCTGGGGCCAACGTCCTGACTTTC
-,TRBJ1-5,TRBV6-4,TRBD1,CASGQGLNQPQHF,TGTGCCAGCGGACAGGGCCTCAATCAGCCCCAGCATTTT
-,TRBJ1-4,TRBV30,-,CAWSVTTNEKLFF,TGTGCCTGGAGTGTCACAACTAATGAAAAACTGTTTTTT
-,TRBJ2-7,TRBV15,-,CATQDRGTDEQYF,TGTGCCACTCAGGACAGAGGTACCGACGAGCAGTACTTC
once,TRBJ2-1,TRBV5-6,-,CASSYSGPYNEQFF,TGTGCCAGCAGTTATTCTGGCCCCTACAATGAGCAGTTCTTC
-,TRBJ2-3,TRBV2,-,CASLLDTQYF,TGTGCCAGCCTCTTAGATACGCAGTATTTT
-,TRBJ1-6,TRBV28,-,CASSRLQSYNSPLHF,TGTGCCAGCAGTCGATTACAGAGCTATAATTCACCCCTCCACTTT
-,TRBJ1-5,TRBV20-1,-,CSASRGVWDQPQHF,TGCAGTGCTAGTCGGGGGGTTTGGGATCAGCCCCAGCATTTT
once,TRBJ2-7,TRBV29-1,-,CSVESGTWSSYEQYF,TGCAGCGTTGAATCCGGAACCTGGAGCTCCTACGAGCAGTACTTC
-,TRBJ2-7,TRBV20-1,-,CSARGGTSYEQYF,TGCAGTGCTAGAGGGGGAACTAGTTACGAGCAGTACTTC
-,TRBJ1-6,TRBV7-3,-,CASSLTSYNSPLHF,TGTGCCAGCAGCTTAACAAGCTATAATTCACCCCTCCACTTT
-,TRBJ1-5,TRBV9,-,CASSDSSNQPQHF,TGTGCCAGCAGCGACAGCTCTAATCAGCCCCAGCATTTT
-,TRBJ2-1,TRBV7-2,TRBD2,CASSLSSGAPEQFF,TGTGCCAGCAGCTTGTCTAGCGGGGCCCCTGAGCAGTTCTTC
-,TRBJ1-5,TRBV19,-,CASSISGQPQHF,TGTGCCAGTAGTATCTCCGGTCAGCCCCAGCATTTT
-,TRBJ1-5,TRBV7-6,-,CASSLAGSSNQPQHF,TGTGCCAGCAGCTTAGCGGGGTCTAGCAATCAGCCCCAGCATTTT
-,TRBJ2-7,TRBV9,TRBD2,CASSIREGREQYF,TGTGCCAGCAGCATCAGGGAGGGGCGCGAGCAGTACTTC
-,TRBJ2-1,TRBV7-2,TRBD2,CASSLRGEPPNNEQFF,TGTGCCAGCAGCTTGCGGGGGGAACCACCTAACAATGAGCAGTTCTTC
few,TRBJ2-5,TRBV25-1,-,CASSERGGQETQYF,TGTGCCAGCAGTGAGAGAGGGGGGCAAGAGACCCAGTACTTC
-,TRBJ2-5,TRBV25-1,-,CASSDARYQETQYF,TGTGCCAGCAGTGATGCGAGATACCAAGAGACCCAGTACTTC
-,TRBJ1-6,TRBV4-1,-,CASSRRNSPLHF,TGCGCCAGCAGCCGCAGGAATTCACCCCTCCACTTT